This is a list of T cell receptor beta chains from one sample in a study of T cells after yellow fever vaccination. One entry per CDR3 protein results from TCRdb running MiXCR on the 5' RACE reads. The sample records some 550,000 distinct CDR3 sequences, over 15% being singletons. Here the sequenced sample was PBMCs, taken 15 days after the yellow fever booster vaccination. All receptors derive from a man aged 25-45 years who received the YFV17D yellow fever vaccine. Both conserved end residues are part of each CDR3. The D gene is left open where the match is weak. The listing skips clone size in some rows; elsewhere it reads once, few, many or a size class.

cdr3_aa: CTGGRAMHEQFF; cdr3_nt: TGCACCGGGGGGAGGGCCATGCATGAGCAGTTCTTC; v_call: TRBV29-1; clone_size: -; j_call: TRBJ2-1; d_call: TRBD2
cdr3_aa: CASSPGQGRENEQFF; cdr3_nt: TGTGCCAGCAGCCCGGGACAGGGAAGGGAGAATGAGCAGTTCTTC; v_call: TRBV7-2; clone_size: -; j_call: TRBJ2-1; d_call: TRBD1
cdr3_aa: CASKTGLAGDEQYF; cdr3_nt: TGTGCCAGCAAAACCGGACTAGCGGGAGACGAGCAGTACTTC; v_call: TRBV6-2/TRBV6-3; clone_size: few; j_call: TRBJ2-7; d_call: TRBD2
cdr3_aa: CAINGGPHNEQFF; cdr3_nt: TGTGCCATCAATGGGGGCCCCCACAATGAGCAGTTCTTC; v_call: TRBV10-3; clone_size: -; j_call: TRBJ2-1; d_call: -
cdr3_aa: CASSLSPGGVKTQYF; cdr3_nt: TGTGCCAGCAGCTTAAGTCCAGGGGGCGTAAAGACCCAGTACTTC; v_call: TRBV7-3; clone_size: -; j_call: TRBJ2-5; d_call: TRBD1
cdr3_aa: CASSLRTGEADTQYF; cdr3_nt: TGCGCCAGCAGCCTCAGGACAGGGGAGGCAGATACGCAGTATTTT; v_call: TRBV4-3; clone_size: few; j_call: TRBJ2-3; d_call: TRBD1
cdr3_aa: CASSLRGVYLNTGELFF; cdr3_nt: TGTGCCAGCAGCTTACGAGGTGTTTACCTAAACACCGGGGAGCTGTTTTTT; v_call: TRBV7-2; clone_size: -; j_call: TRBJ2-2; d_call: -
cdr3_aa: CASSLTPPTNEKLFF; cdr3_nt: TGTGCCAGCAGTCTGACACCTCCAACTAATGAAAAACTGTTTTTT; v_call: TRBV6-1; clone_size: few; j_call: TRBJ1-4; d_call: -
cdr3_aa: CSAGRTSAERRQFF; cdr3_nt: TGCAGTGCCGGGAGGACTAGCGCCGAGAGAAGGCAGTTCTTC; v_call: TRBV20-1; clone_size: -; j_call: TRBJ2-1; d_call: TRBD2
cdr3_aa: CASSIPGPYGYTF; cdr3_nt: TGTGCCAGTAGTATTCCAGGACCCTATGGCTACACCTTC; v_call: TRBV19; clone_size: -; j_call: TRBJ1-2; d_call: -
cdr3_aa: CSVPGRSSYEQYF; cdr3_nt: TGCAGCGTTCCGGGCAGGAGCTCCTACGAGCAGTACTTC; v_call: TRBV29-1; clone_size: few; j_call: TRBJ2-7; d_call: -
cdr3_aa: CASSYSRVETQYF; cdr3_nt: TGTGCCAGCAGTTACTCGAGGGTGGAGACCCAGTACTTC; v_call: TRBV6-5; clone_size: -; j_call: TRBJ2-5; d_call: -
cdr3_aa: CAFRRTSGPGELFF; cdr3_nt: TGTGCCTTTCGCAGAACTAGCGGCCCCGGGGAGCTGTTTTTT; v_call: TRBV30; clone_size: few; j_call: TRBJ2-2; d_call: TRBD2
cdr3_aa: CASSFLSPASGRAYEQFF; cdr3_nt: TGTGCCAGCAGTTTCCTCTCCCCGGCTAGCGGGAGGGCTTATGAGCAGTTCTTC; v_call: TRBV12-3/TRBV12-4; clone_size: -; j_call: TRBJ2-1; d_call: TRBD2
cdr3_aa: CASSQGARDYEQYF; cdr3_nt: TGTGCCAGCAGCCAGGGGGCGCGGGACTACGAGCAGTACTTC; v_call: TRBV3-1; clone_size: -; j_call: TRBJ2-7; d_call: -
cdr3_aa: CASSAGRGAYEQYF; cdr3_nt: TGCGCCAGCAGCGCCGGCCGGGGGGCCTACGAGCAGTACTTC; v_call: TRBV5-1; clone_size: few; j_call: TRBJ2-7; d_call: TRBD2
cdr3_aa: CSARGLVGYDEQFF; cdr3_nt: TGCAGTGCTAGAGGACTAGTAGGGTATGATGAGCAGTTCTTC; v_call: TRBV20-1; clone_size: -; j_call: TRBJ2-1; d_call: -
cdr3_aa: CASRITSTGTDTQYF; cdr3_nt: TGTGCCAGCAGGATCACTAGCACTGGCACAGATACGCAGTATTTT; v_call: TRBV12-3/TRBV12-4; clone_size: few; j_call: TRBJ2-3; d_call: -
cdr3_aa: CASSFPGLSGELFF; cdr3_nt: TGTGCCAGCAGTTTTCCAGGTCTCTCCGGGGAGCTGTTTTTT; v_call: TRBV12-3/TRBV12-4; clone_size: -; j_call: TRBJ2-2; d_call: -
cdr3_aa: CSGGGFPQETQYF; cdr3_nt: TGCAGCGGCGGGGGATTCCCACAAGAGACCCAGTACTTC; v_call: TRBV20-1; clone_size: -; j_call: TRBJ2-5; d_call: TRBD2
cdr3_aa: CASSYSTADTQYF; cdr3_nt: TGTGCCAGCAGTTACTCGACAGCCGATACGCAGTATTTT; v_call: TRBV6-6; clone_size: -; j_call: TRBJ2-3; d_call: -
cdr3_aa: CASSLDRGYTEAFF; cdr3_nt: TGTGCCAGCAGCTTAGATCGGGGCTACACTGAAGCTTTCTTT; v_call: TRBV11-2; clone_size: -; j_call: TRBJ1-1; d_call: -